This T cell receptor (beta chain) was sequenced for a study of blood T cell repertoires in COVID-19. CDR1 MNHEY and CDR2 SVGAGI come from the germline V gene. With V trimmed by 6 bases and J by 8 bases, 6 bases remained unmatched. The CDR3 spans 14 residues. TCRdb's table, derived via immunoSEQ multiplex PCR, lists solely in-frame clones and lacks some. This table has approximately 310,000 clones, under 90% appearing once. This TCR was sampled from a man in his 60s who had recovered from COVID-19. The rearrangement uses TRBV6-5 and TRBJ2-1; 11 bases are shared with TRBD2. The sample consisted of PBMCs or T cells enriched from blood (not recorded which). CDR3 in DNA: TGTGCCAGCAGGCTAGCGGGAGGTATCGATGAGCAGTTCTTC. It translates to CASRLAGGIDEQFF.